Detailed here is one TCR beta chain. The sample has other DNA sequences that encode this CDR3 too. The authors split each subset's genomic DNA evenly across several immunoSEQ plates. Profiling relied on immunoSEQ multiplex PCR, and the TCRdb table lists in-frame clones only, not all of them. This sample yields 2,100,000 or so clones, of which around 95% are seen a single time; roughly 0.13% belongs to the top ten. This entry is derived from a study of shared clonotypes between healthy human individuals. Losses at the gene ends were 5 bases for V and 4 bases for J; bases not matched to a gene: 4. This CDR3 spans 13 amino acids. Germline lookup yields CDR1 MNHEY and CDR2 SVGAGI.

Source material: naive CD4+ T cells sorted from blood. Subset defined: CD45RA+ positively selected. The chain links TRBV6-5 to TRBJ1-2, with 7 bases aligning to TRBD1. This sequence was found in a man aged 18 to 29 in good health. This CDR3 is CASSTTGIYGYTF. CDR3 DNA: TGTGCCAGCAGTACGACAGGGATCTATGGCTACACCTTC.